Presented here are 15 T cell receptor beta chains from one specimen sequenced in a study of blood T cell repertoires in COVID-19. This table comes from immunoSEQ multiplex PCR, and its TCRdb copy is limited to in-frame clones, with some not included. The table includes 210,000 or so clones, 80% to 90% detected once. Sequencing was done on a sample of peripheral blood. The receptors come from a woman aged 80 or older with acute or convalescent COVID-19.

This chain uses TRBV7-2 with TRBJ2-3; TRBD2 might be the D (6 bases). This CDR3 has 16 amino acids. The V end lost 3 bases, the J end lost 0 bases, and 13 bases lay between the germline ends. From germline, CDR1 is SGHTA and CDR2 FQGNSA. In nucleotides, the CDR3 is TGTGCCAGCAGCTTGGTCGGGGGATTTAGCACAGATACGCAGTATTTT. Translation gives CASSLVGGFSTDTQYF.

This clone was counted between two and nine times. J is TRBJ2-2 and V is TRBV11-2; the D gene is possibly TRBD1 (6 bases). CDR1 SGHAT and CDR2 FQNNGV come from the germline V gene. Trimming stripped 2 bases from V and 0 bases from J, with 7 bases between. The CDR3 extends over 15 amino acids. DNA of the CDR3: TGTGCCAGCAGCTTATGGACAGCGAACACCGGGGAGCTGTTTTTT. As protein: CASSLWTANTGELFF.

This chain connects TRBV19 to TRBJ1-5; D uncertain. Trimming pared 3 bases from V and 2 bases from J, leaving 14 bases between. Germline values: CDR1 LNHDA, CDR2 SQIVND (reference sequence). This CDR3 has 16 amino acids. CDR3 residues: CASSIDTLRGNQPQHF. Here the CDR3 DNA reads TGTGCCAGTAGTATCGACACACTGAGGGGCAATCAGCCCCAGCATTTT. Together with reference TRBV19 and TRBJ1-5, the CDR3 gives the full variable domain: DGGITQSPKYLFRKEGQNVTLSCEQNLNHDAMYWYRQDPGQGLRLIYYSQIVNDFQKGDIAEGYSVSREKKESFPLTVTSAQKNPTAFYLCASSIDTLRGNQPQHFGDGTRLSIL.

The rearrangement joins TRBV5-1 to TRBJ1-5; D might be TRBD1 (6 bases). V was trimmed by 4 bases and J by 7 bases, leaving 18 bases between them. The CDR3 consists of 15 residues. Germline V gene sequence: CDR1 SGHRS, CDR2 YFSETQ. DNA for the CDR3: TGCGCCAGCAGCCCTGGAGACAGGTTAGGACAGCCCCAGCATTTT. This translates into CASSPGDRLGQPQHF.

The CDR3 DNA reads as TGTGCCAGCTCACCGGCGTTGGGGCAGGGAGGATTTGGCTACACCTTC. This gives the protein CASSPALGQGGFGYTF. The rearrangement uses TRBV18 and TRBJ1-2; D is possibly TRBD1 (5 bases). The CDR3 sequence is 16 residues long. Trimming took 3 bases from V and 7 from J, leaving 21 bases between them. The germline gives CDR1 KGHSH, CDR2 LQKENI.

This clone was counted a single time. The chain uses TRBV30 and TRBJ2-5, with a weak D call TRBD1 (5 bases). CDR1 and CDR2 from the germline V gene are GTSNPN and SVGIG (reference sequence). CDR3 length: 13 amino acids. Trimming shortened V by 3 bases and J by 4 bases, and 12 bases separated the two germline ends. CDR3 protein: CAWRLSGRETQYF. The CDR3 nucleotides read TGTGCCTGGAGGCTGTCAGGGCGAGAGACCCAGTACTTC.

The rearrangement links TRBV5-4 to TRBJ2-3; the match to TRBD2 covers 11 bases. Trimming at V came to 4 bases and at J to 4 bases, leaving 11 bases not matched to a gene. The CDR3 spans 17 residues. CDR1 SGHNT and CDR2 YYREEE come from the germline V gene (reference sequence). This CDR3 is CASSTPTSGRPADTQYF. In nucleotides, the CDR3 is TGTGCCAGCAGCACACCCACTAGCGGGAGACCAGCAGATACGCAGTATTTT.

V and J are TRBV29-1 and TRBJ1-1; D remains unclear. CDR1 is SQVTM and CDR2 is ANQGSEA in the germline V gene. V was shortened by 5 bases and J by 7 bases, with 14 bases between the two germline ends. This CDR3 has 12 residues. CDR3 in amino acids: CSVWREDGEAFF. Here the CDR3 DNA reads TGCAGCGTTTGGCGGGAAGATGGTGAAGCTTTCTTT.

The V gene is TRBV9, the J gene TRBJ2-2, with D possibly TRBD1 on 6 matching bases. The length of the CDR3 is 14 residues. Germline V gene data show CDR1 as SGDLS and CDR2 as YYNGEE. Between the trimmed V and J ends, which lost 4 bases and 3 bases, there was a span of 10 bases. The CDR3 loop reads CASSFRQDTGELFF. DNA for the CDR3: TGTGCCAGCAGCTTCCGACAGGACACCGGGGAGCTGTTTTTT.

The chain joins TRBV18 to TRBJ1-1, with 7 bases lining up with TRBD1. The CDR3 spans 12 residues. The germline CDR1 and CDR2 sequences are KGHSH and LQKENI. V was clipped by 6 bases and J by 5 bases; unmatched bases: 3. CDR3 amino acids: CASSGGQTEAFF. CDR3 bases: TGTGCCAGCTCGGGGGGACAGACTGAAGCTTTCTTT.

The CDR3 loop is CASSDPGLAGVGPQFF. CDR3 DNA: TGCGCCAGCAGTGACCCGGGACTAGCGGGAGTGGGGCCGCAGTTCTTC. The chain is built from TRBV10-1 and TRBJ2-1; 14 positions agree with TRBD2. From germline, CDR1 is WNHNN and CDR2 SYGVQD (reference sequence). V lost 3 bases, J lost 12 bases, and 10 bases stayed unmatched. This CDR3 has 16 amino acids.

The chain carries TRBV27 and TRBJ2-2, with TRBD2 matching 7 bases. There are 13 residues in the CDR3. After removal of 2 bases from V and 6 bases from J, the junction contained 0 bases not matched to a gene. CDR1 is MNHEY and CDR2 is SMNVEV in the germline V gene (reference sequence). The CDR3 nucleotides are TGTGCCAGCAGTTTAGGGAGGGCCGGGGAGCTGTTTTTT. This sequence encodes CASSLGRAGELFF.

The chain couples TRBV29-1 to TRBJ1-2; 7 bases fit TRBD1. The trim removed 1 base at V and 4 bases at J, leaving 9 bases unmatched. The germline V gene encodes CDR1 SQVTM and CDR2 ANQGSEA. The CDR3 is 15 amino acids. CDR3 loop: CSVEGPQEGAYGYTF. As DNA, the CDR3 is TGCAGCGTTGAAGGACCCCAGGAGGGGGCCTATGGCTACACCTTC.

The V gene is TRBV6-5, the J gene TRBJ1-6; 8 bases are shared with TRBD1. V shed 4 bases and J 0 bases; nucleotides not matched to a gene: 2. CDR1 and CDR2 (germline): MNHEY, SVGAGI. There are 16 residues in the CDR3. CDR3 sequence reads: CASSWDRSSYNSPLHF. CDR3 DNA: TGTGCCAGCAGTTGGGACAGGAGCTCCTATAATTCACCCCTCCACTTT.

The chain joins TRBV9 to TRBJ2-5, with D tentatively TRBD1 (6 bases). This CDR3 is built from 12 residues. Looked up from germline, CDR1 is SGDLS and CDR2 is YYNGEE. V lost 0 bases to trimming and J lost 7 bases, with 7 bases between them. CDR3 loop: CASSVEGGTQYF. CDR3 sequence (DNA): TGTGCCAGCAGCGTAGAAGGGGGGACCCAGTACTTC.